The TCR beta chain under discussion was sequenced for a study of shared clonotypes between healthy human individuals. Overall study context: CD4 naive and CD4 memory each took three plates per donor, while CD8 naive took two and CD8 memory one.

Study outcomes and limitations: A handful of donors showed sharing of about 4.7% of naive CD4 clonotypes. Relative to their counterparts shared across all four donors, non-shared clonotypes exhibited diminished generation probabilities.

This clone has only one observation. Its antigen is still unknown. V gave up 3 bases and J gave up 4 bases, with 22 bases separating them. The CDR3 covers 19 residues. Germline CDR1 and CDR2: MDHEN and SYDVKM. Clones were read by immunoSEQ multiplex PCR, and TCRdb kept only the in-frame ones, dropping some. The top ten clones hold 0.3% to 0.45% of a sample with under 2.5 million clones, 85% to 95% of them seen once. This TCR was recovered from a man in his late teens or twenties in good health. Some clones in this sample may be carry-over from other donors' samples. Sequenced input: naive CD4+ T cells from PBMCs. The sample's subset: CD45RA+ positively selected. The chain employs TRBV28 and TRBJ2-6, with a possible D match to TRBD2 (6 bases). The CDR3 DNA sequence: TGTGCCAGCAGTTTGGTGGGCGGGGAGAGTCAGTCCGGGGCCAACGTCCTGACTTTC. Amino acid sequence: CASSLVGGESQSGANVLTF.